The clone carrying this T cell receptor beta chain was detected many times. The data are from a study of Graves' ophthalmopathy and Graves' hyperthyroidism. Trimming removed 8 bases from V and 7 bases from J, with 18 bases in between. The CDR3 sequence is 14 residues long. Germline V gene data show CDR1 as LNHDA and CDR2 as SQIVND (reference sequence). CDR3 regions of TCR beta were amplified from RNA transcripts. A first-round RT-PCR used HTBI primers, followed by a second-round multiplex PCR. TCRdb re-analysed the multiplex PCR reads in MiXCR, keeping a single row per CDR3 protein. The sample lists about 370,000 distinct CDR3 sequences; approximately 18% were seen once.

This sequence was found in an adult woman with stable Graves' hyperthyroidism. Sequencing was done on a sample of peripheral blood. The rearrangement links TRBV19 to TRBJ1-5; perhaps TRBD1 as D (5 bases). CDR3 in DNA: TGTGCCAGTGACAGACGGGATGGCCGACAGCCCCAGCATTTT. Translation: CASDRRDGRQPQHF.